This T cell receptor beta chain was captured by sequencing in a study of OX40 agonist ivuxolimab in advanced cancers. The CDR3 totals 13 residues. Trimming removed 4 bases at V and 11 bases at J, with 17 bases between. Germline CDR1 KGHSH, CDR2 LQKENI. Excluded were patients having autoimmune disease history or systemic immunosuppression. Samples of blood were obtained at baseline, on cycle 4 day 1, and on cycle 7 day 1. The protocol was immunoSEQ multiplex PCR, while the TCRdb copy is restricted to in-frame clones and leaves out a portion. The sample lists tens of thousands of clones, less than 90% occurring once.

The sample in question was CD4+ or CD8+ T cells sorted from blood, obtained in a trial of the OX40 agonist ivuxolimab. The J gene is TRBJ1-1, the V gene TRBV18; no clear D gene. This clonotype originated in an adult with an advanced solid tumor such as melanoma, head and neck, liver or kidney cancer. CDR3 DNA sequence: TGTGCCAGCTCACAAAGCGCCGCCCCGGGGGCTTTCTTT. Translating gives CASSQSAAPGAFF.